These 25 T cell receptor beta chains share one sample of origin, sequenced in a study of blood T cells in healthy people across ages (dated by TCRdb to the mid-2010s). Library generation was performed with 5' RACE. Sequencing was performed on an Illumina HiSeq 2500. A second PCR of roughly 6 to 11 cycles was run with a J-beta primer mix and a sample-barcoded 5' primer. TCRdb reprocessed the public reads (quality trimming at Q25 with fastp, clone calling with MiXCR) and kept in-frame beta chains. Duplicate CDR3 protein sequences are folded into a single record with the most common DNA and genes. The sample yields around 1,500,000 distinct CDR3 sequences; roughly 40% were counted once. The biggest ten clones account for roughly 8.2% of the sample. Sequencing input: blood. The receptors derive from a woman in her late teens or twenties in good health.

This clonotype was picked up one time. One junction end does not reproduce the germline sequence, and a read error may be involved. The V and J genes are TRBV6-5 and TRBJ2-4, with D tentatively TRBD2 (5 bases). CDR1 is MNHEY and CDR2 is SVGAGI in the germline V gene. The CDR3 totals 13 residues. CDR3 sequence reads: CASKALAKNIRYF. Here the CDR3 DNA reads TGTGCCAGCAAGGCTCTAGCCAAAAACATTCGGTACTTC.

The gene calls are TRBV14 and TRBJ2-3; no clear D. Trimming stripped 6 bases from V and 5 bases from J, with 15 bases between. Germline V gene data show CDR1 as SGHDN and CDR2 as FVKESK. The CDR3 totals 14 residues. The CDR3 sequence: CASSAAGSQDTQYF. As DNA, the CDR3 is TGTGCCAGCAGTGCCGCCGGAAGCCAAGATACGCAGTATTTT.

This chain links TRBV29-1 with TRBJ2-2; D possibly corresponds to TRBD1 (6 bases). The CDR3 extends over 15 amino acids. CDR1 is SQVTM, CDR2 ANQGSEA, per germline. Trimming took off 4 bases at V and 6 bases at J, with 18 bases between the two ends. Written as DNA, the CDR3 is TGCAGCGTTGGTCTGGGGGACAATATAGCCGGGGAGCTGTTTTTT. It specifies CSVGLGDNIAGELFF.

The chain links TRBV28 to TRBJ1-4, with 7 bases identical to TRBD1. The germline V gene has CDR1 MDHEN and CDR2 SYDVKM. CDR3 length equals 16 residues. The junction had 10 bases not matched to a gene; V was cut back by 6 bases and J by 3 bases. CDR3 in DNA: TGTGCCAGCAGCCAATATCGACAGGGCGCTAATGAAAAACTGTTTTTT. This codes for CASSQYRQGANEKLFF.

This clonotype came up many times. The rearrangement uses TRBV7-2 and TRBJ1-2; 9 bases are shared with TRBD1. CDR1 and CDR2 from the germline V gene are SGHTA and FQGNSA. The CDR3 runs to 15 residues. J lost 2 bases, V lost 4 bases, and 5 bases had no gene match. CDR3 sequence reads: CASSSTTGGNYGYTF. The CDR3 nucleotides are TGTGCCAGCAGCTCCACTACAGGGGGCAACTATGGCTACACCTTC.

The chain joins TRBV5-1 to TRBJ1-1; tentatively, D is TRBD1 (6 bases). Germline CDR1 SGHRS, CDR2 YFSETQ. This CDR3 contains 15 residues. The V and J ends lost 2 bases and 0 bases respectively, with 11 bases between them. The CDR3 DNA is TGCGCCAGCAGCTTTTATCAGGGGATGAACACTGAAGCTTTCTTT. This codes for CASSFYQGMNTEAFF.

This clonotype was counted only a few times. This rearrangement joins TRBV29-1 to TRBJ2-1; tentatively, D is TRBD1 or TRBD2 (6 bases each). The CDR3 totals 16 residues. Germline CDR1 and CDR2: SQVTM and ANQGSEA. Trimming removed 6 bases at V and 0 bases at J, with 18 bases between. CDR3 in amino acids: CSVRGGGLSSYNEQFF. DNA of the CDR3: TGCAGCGTCCGAGGGGGAGGATTGAGCTCCTACAATGAGCAGTTCTTC.

The V call is TRBV15, the J call TRBJ2-3, with TRBD2 identical over 10 bases. The junction had 8 bases not matched to a gene; V was cut back by 3 bases and J by 8 bases. The CDR3 extends over 15 amino acids. Germline V gene lookup returns CDR1 LNHNV and CDR2 YYDKDF (reference sequence). DNA for the CDR3: TGTGCCACCAGCAGTTCTAGCGGGAGAATAGGTACGCAGTATTTT. Protein sequence: CATSSSSGRIGTQYF.

There are many counts of this clonotype. The limits of the CDR3 on the DNA are not certain, so only TCRdb's listed CDR3 is given. The genes are TRBV21-1 and TRBJ1-2; TRBD1, the table's D call, was not compared with the DNA. TRBV21-1 is described as a pseudogene. The CDR3 extends over 17 residues, inclusive of both ends. The CDR3 loop is CASSKDFGTGNNYGYTF.

The chain couples TRBV4-1 to TRBJ1-2, with D maybe TRBD1 (6 bases). V lost 0 bases, J lost 7 bases, and 21 bases lay in between. CDR1 MGHRA and CDR2 YSYEKL come from the germline V gene. This CDR3 has 17 amino acids. The CDR3 DNA is TGCGCCAGCAGCCAAGACGGATTGGACAGCCTAAGGTCTGGCTACACCTTC. This gives the protein CASSQDGLDSLRSGYTF.

A few counts support this clonotype. The rearrangement joins TRBV6-2 or TRBV6-3 to TRBJ2-7, with 13 bases fitting TRBD2. The germline CDR1 and CDR2 sequences are MNHEY and SVGEGT. The CDR3 runs to 16 residues. V dropped 4 bases and J dropped 3; count of bases not matched to a gene: 6. The CDR3 DNA reads TGTGCCAGCAGTTTTTCGACTAGCGGGGGGCACTACGAGCAGTACTTC. It translates to CASSFSTSGGHYEQYF.

The chain joins TRBV20-1 to TRBJ2-1; 11 nucleotides align to TRBD2. CDR3 length: 16 residues. Germline V gene lookup returns CDR1 DFQATT and CDR2 SNEGSKA (reference sequence). J gave up 8 bases and V 2 bases, and 11 bases lay outside the gene matches. The CDR3 loop reads CSARPTGTSGVHEQFF. CDR3 DNA: TGCAGTGCTAGACCGACCGGGACTAGCGGCGTTCATGAGCAGTTCTTC.

This clonotype appeared a few times. The V call is TRBV9, the J call TRBJ2-1; D remains ambiguous. The CDR3 spans 14 residues. The germline CDR1 and CDR2 sequences are SGDLS and YYNGEE. The V end was cut by 0 bases, the J end by 8 bases, with 12 bases between. CDR3 loop: CASSVGIGSDEQFF. The CDR3 DNA reads as TGTGCCAGCAGCGTAGGAATAGGTTCTGATGAGCAGTTCTTC.

V is TRBV15 and J is TRBJ1-2; unclear D gene. The germline V gene encodes CDR1 LNHNV and CDR2 YYDKDF (reference sequence). The CDR3 length is 14 residues. V gave up 0 bases and J gave up 5 bases, with 10 bases separating them. CDR3 amino acids: CATSREVDPYGYTF. CDR3 in DNA: TGTGCCACCAGCAGAGAGGTGGACCCTTATGGCTACACCTTC.

This clonotype was seen a handful of times. V usage is TRBV12-3 or TRBV12-4 and J usage is TRBJ2-1, with TRBD2 matching over 9 bases. J lost 5 bases, V lost 5 bases, and 10 bases had no gene match. CDR3 length: 16 residues. The CDR3 reads CASSPTTSGYHNEQFF. CDR3 coding DNA: TGTGCCAGCAGTCCAACGACTAGCGGATACCACAATGAGCAGTTCTTC.

This clonotype was counted many times. The chain employs TRBV29-1 and TRBJ2-5; D gene ambiguous. The CDR3 sequence is 12 residues long. Germline V gives CDR1 SQVTM, CDR2 ANQGSEA. V dropped 0 bases and J dropped 5 bases, with 7 bases sitting between them. The CDR3 DNA sequence: TGCAGCGTTGAAGACTCTGCGGAGACCCAGTACTTC. This sequence encodes CSVEDSAETQYF.

This clonotype was observed a few times. The V gene is TRBV15, the J gene TRBJ2-7, with D unclear. Trimming shortened V by 3 bases and J by 1 base, and 7 bases separated the two germline ends. The CDR3 runs to 13 residues. Germline values: CDR1 LNHNV, CDR2 YYDKDF (reference sequence). The CDR3 here is CATSSRESYEQYF. The CDR3 DNA reads TGTGCCACCAGCAGTAGAGAATCCTACGAGCAGTACTTC.

The chain couples TRBV20-1 to TRBJ2-5; 8 bases line up with TRBD2. This CDR3 contains 12 residues. V dropped 6 bases and J dropped 5; count of bases not matched to a gene: 5. Germline CDR1 is DFQATT and CDR2 is SNEGSKA (reference sequence). The CDR3 is CSALAVSETQYF. The CDR3 DNA reads TGCAGTGCACTAGCGGTCTCGGAGACCCAGTACTTC.

CDR3 residues: CASSLYGTGDEKLFF. CDR3 DNA: TGTGCCAGCAGCTTATACGGGACAGGGGATGAAAAACTGTTTTTT. The chain couples TRBV7-9 to TRBJ1-4; 10 nucleotides align to TRBD1. CDR3 length equals 15 residues. V gave up 2 bases and J gave up 6 bases; unmatched junction bases: 3. In germline, CDR1 is SEHNR, CDR2 FQNEAQ (reference sequence).

Worth noting for this clonotype: A junction boundary mismatches the germline segment, possibly from a read error. The V gene is TRBV15, the J gene TRBJ2-4, with TRBD2 as a possible D gene (6 bases). The J call may be in error: the DNA end matches TRBJ2-7 better. Germline values: CDR1 LNHNV, CDR2 YYDKDF (reference sequence). The CDR3 is made up of 12 amino acids. Here the CDR3 reads CSTSGGVYEQYF. CDR3 bases: TGTTCCACCAGTGGAGGGGTCTACGAGCAGTACTTC.

The gene calls are TRBV28 and TRBJ2-1; TRBD2 might be the D (7 bases). CDR1 is MDHEN, CDR2 SYDVKM, per germline. The CDR3 is made up of 13 amino acids. With 8 bases removed from V and 10 bases from J, the gap between germline ends came to 18 bases. For the CDR3, the DNA is TGTGCCAGCCATCTTCGGGGGGCTGAGGAGCAGTTCTTC. It is translated as CASHLRGAEEQFF. Full variable domain (remainder filled in from reference TRBV28 and TRBJ2-1): DVKVTQSSRYLVKRTGEKVFLECVQDMDHENMFWYRQDPGLGLRLIYFSYDVKMKEKGDIPEGYSVSREKKERFSLILESASTNQTSMYLCASHLRGAEEQFFGPGTRLTVL.

CDR3 sequence: CASRETSRGDAEAFF. CDR3 nucleotide sequence: TGCGCCAGCAGGGAAACAAGTCGGGGCGACGCTGAAGCTTTCTTT. V usage is TRBV10-2 and J usage is TRBJ1-1; D perhaps matches TRBD1 (5 bases). V was trimmed by 6 bases and J by 6 bases, leaving 20 bases between them. The CDR3 loop spans 15 amino acids. Germline CDR1 is WSHSY and CDR2 is SAAADI.

The chain carries TRBV20-1 and TRBJ1-1, with TRBD1 matching over 8 bases. The CDR3 consists of 14 residues. Unmatched junction bases numbered 7, after V lost 4 bases and J lost 3 bases. Germline loops: CDR1 DFQATT, CDR2 SNEGSKA (reference sequence). The CDR3 DNA follows: TGCAGTGCTACCCTCCAGGGGGCGGACACTGAAGCTTTCTTT. Amino acid sequence: CSATLQGADTEAFF.

V usage is TRBV30 and J usage is TRBJ1-4, with 8 bases matching TRBD1. CDR3 length: 12 residues. V lost 3 bases to trimming and J lost 14 bases; unmatched junction nucleotides: 8. Germline V gene lookup returns CDR1 GTSNPN and CDR2 SVGIG (reference sequence). In DNA form, the CDR3 reads TGTGCCTGGAGGTTAACCGGGACAGGTCTGTTTTTT. As protein: CAWRLTGTGLFF. Variable domain in full (rest from reference TRBV30 and TRBJ1-4): SQTIHQWPATLVQPVGSPLSLECTVEGTSNPNLYWYRQAAGRGLQLLFYSVGIGQISSEVPQNLSASRPQDRQFILSSKKLLLSDSGFYLCAWRLTGTGLFFGSGTQLSVL.

The chain recombines TRBV18 with TRBJ2-3; TRBD1 matches at 9 bases. CDR3 length: 17 amino acids. V lost 1 base, J lost 3 bases, and 8 bases stayed unmatched. Germline loops: CDR1 KGHSH, CDR2 LQKENI. CDR3 nucleotide sequence: TGTGCCAGCTCACCACGACTTAAGGGACAGGGAACAGATACGCAGTATTTT. Protein sequence: CASSPRLKGQGTDTQYF.